This T cell receptor (beta chain) was identified in a study of Graves' ophthalmopathy and Graves' hyperthyroidism. The CDR3 contains 13 residues. Germline V lookup: CDR1 LNHDA, CDR2 SQIVND (reference sequence). V was shortened by 2 bases and J by 4 bases, with 8 bases between the two germline ends. General study points: Blood also carried most expanded thyroid clonotypes exceeding 0.001 frequency. This model predicted ophthalmopathy progression (sensitivity roughly 70%, specificity around 72%).

Amplification targeted the TCR beta CDR3 regions, with RNA transcripts as the source material. RT-PCR was first run with HTBI primers, then multiplex PCR in a second round. Using its own MiXCR run on the multiplex PCR reads, TCRdb lists one record per CDR3 protein. The profile covers about 620,000 distinct CDR3 sequences, with approximately 21% appearing a single time and more than 5.5% taken by the ten largest. On this clonotype: Its antigen is undetermined.

The specimen was peripheral blood. This receptor was identified in a woman under 30 with stable Graves' hyperthyroidism. Some clones in this sample may be carry-over from other donors' samples. The J gene is TRBJ2-5, the V gene TRBV19; D gene ambiguous. The CDR3 bases are TGTGCCAGTAGTATAAATTTCGCAGAGACCCAGTACTTC. It is translated as CASSINFAETQYF.